Described below is a single TCR beta chain sequence and its context. The sample is drawn from a study of PD-L1 blockade in urothelial cancer. The protocol was immunoSEQ multiplex PCR, while the TCRdb copy is restricted to in-frame clones and leaves out a portion. The sample comprises 45,000 to 65,000 clones, 85% to 90% of which are singletons, and approximately 15% rests with the top ten. Sample time point: pretreatment peripheral blood. From germline, CDR1 is MDHEN and CDR2 SYDVKM. The V segment lost 6 bases and the J segment 6 bases; nucleotides outside the gene matches: 7. CDR3 length equals 14 residues.

This chain links TRBV28 with TRBJ2-1, with 8 bases identical to TRBD1. This receptor was identified in a man in his 70s with urothelial cancer. The source material was PBMCs, sampled around atezolizumab (anti-PD-L1) treatment. The CDR3 nucleotides are TGTGCCAGCAGGACAGGGGATGGGGCCAATGAGCAGTTCTTC. Amino acids: CASRTGDGANEQFF.